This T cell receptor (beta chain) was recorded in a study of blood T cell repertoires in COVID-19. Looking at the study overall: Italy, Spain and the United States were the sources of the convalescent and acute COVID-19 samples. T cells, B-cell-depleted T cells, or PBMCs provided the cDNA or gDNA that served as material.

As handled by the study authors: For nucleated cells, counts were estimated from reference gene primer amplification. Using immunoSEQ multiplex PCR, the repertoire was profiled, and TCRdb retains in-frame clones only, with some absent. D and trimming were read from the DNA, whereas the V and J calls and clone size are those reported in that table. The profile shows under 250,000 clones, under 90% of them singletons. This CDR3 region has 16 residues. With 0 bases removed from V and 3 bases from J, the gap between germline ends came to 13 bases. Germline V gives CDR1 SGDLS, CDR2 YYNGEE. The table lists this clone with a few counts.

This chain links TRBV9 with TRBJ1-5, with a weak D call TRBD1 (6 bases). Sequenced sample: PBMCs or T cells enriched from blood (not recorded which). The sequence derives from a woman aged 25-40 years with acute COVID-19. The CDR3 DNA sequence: TGTGCCAGCAGCGTAGGGGGGCAGGGCTTCAATCAGCCCCAGCATTTT. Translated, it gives CASSVGGQGFNQPQHF.